One sample yielded the 10 T cell receptor beta chains listed below, sequenced in a study of blood T cell repertoires in COVID-19. Profiling relied on immunoSEQ multiplex PCR, and the TCRdb table lists in-frame clones only, not all of them. Among 200,000 to 300,000 clones listed, around 89% were seen once. Sequenced input: peripheral blood. The receptors were sampled from a woman aged 40 to 49 with acute or convalescent COVID-19.

The chain uses TRBV5-1 and TRBJ1-1; D is uncertain. The germline gives CDR1 SGHRS, CDR2 YFSETQ. V lost 3 bases and J lost 5, with 17 bases in between. This CDR3 spans 15 amino acids. The CDR3 reads CASSSGPLSGTEAFF. DNA for the CDR3: TGCGCCAGCAGCTCCGGACCCCTTTCGGGGACTGAAGCTTTCTTT.

The V and J genes are TRBV21-1 and TRBJ1-1; the table's D call of TRBD1 was not tested on the DNA. TRBV21-1 constitutes a pseudogene. This CDR3 region has 15 residues. The CDR3 region has the DNA TGTGCCAGCCCCAATGGGGGACAGGGGTGCACTGAAGCTTTCTTT. It codes for CASPNGGQGCTEAFF.

The rearrangement links TRBV6-1 to TRBJ1-2; no reliable D call. The CDR3 loop spans 14 amino acids. Trimming took off 1 base at V and 0 bases at J, with 6 bases between the two ends. Germline loops: CDR1 MNHNS, CDR2 SASEGT. The CDR3 sequence: CASSEGPANYGYTF. The CDR3, as DNA: TGTGCCAGCAGTGAAGGGCCTGCTAACTATGGCTACACCTTC.

This chain links TRBV5-4 with TRBJ1-1; 7 bases map to TRBD1. The CDR3 has 13 amino acids. The junction had 9 bases not matched to a gene; V was cut back by 5 bases and J by 8 bases. Germline CDR1 is SGHNT and CDR2 is YYREEE (reference sequence). The CDR3 is CASRGTERAEAFF. CDR3 DNA: TGTGCCAGCAGGGGGACAGAGAGGGCCGAAGCTTTCTTT.

The chain employs TRBV7-9 and TRBJ1-2; possibly TRBD1 for D (5 bases). Germline CDR1 is SEHNR and CDR2 is FQNEAQ (reference sequence). The CDR3 is made up of 15 amino acids. V lost 5 bases and J lost 0, with 13 bases in between. CDR3 in DNA: TGTGCCAGCAGCCCGACAGTCCTTCCTAACTATGGCTACACCTTC. It is translated as CASSPTVLPNYGYTF.

This clone was observed a single time. The CDR3 sequence: CASSQAPNPQRPQHF. Here the CDR3 DNA reads TGCGCCAGCAGCCAAGCCCCCAACCCACAGAGGCCCCAGCATTTT. The chain uses TRBV4-1 and TRBJ1-5; D remains unclear. V lost 1 base to trimming and J lost 9 bases, with 16 bases between them. This CDR3 has 15 amino acids. From germline, CDR1 is MGHRA and CDR2 YSYEKL.

V gene TRBV30 combines with J gene TRBJ1-4; D not resolved. V lost 4 bases, J lost 7 bases, and 13 bases lay in between. The CDR3 extends over 13 amino acids. Germline assignment: CDR1 GTSNPN and CDR2 SVGIG (reference sequence). In DNA form, the CDR3 reads TGTGCCTGGAACCAGGCGCGATCTGAAAAACTGTTTTTT. It encodes CAWNQARSEKLFF.

V is TRBV12-3 or TRBV12-4 and J is TRBJ1-2, with 7 bases that match TRBD1. V was clipped by 5 bases and J by 6 bases; unmatched bases: 6. The CDR3 runs 13 residues. This CDR3 reads CASSPLTGHGYTF. The CDR3 region has the DNA TGTGCCAGCAGTCCTCTGACAGGGCATGGCTACACCTTC.

The genes are TRBV7-3 and TRBJ2-2, with D tentatively TRBD2 (6 bases). This CDR3 is built from 15 residues. Germline CDR1 reads SGHTA; CDR2 reads FQGTGA. V was trimmed by 6 bases and J by 2 bases, leaving 13 bases between them. The CDR3 DNA reads TGTGCCAGCAGTCCGGGACTCCCTAACACCGGGGAGCTGTTTTTT. This encodes CASSPGLPNTGELFF.

V gene TRBV5-1 combines with J gene TRBJ1-3, with TRBD1 matching over 9 bases. V lost 4 bases to trimming and J lost 3 bases; unmatched junction nucleotides: 5. Per the germline V gene, CDR1 is SGHRS and CDR2 is YFSETQ. The CDR3 runs to 15 residues. The CDR3 DNA is TGCGCCAGCAGCGAACAGGGGGCTGGTGGAAACACCATATATTTT. Translated, it gives CASSEQGAGGNTIYF.